The entry below gives a single T cell receptor beta chain sequence along with its context. Germline CDR1 is SGHAT and CDR2 is FQNNGV. This CDR3 is 16 amino acids long. V dropped 1 base and J dropped 1 base, with 12 bases sitting between them. Primed by a sample-barcoded 5' primer and a J-beta primer mix, a second PCR proceeded for 7 to 11 cycles. TCRdb called the 5' RACE reads again in MiXCR, with one record for every CDR3 protein. The data contain around 1,000,000 distinct CDR3 sequences, about 25% of them singletons. The data stem from a study of blood T cells in healthy people across ages. This sample also belongs to another study, concerning T cells of mothers and their children.

The chain employs TRBV11-2 and TRBJ2-3; no reliable D call. Sequencing was performed on blood. This receptor was identified in a girl aged 2 to 9 in good health. The CDR3: CASSLAVTARTDTQYF. In DNA form, the CDR3 reads TGTGCCAGCAGCTTAGCGGTTACCGCCCGCACAGATACGCAGTATTTT.